What follows describes a single T cell receptor beta chain. There is no known antigen for this receptor. The record has no base qualities; no much larger clone is one base away. In the prospective study, participants were about 18 to 89 years old, resided in 24 geographic areas of the United States, and were enrolled through a virtual design. In the prospective study, participants were assigned to cohorts based on the clinical history participants reported in a screening survey and a study questionnaire. ImmuneRACE Cohort 3 recovered participants were defined by two consecutive negative NP/OP PCR tests, healthcare professional clearance, or symptom resolution. In the prospective study, whole blood, serum and a nasopharyngeal or oropharyngeal swab were collected from each participant by mobile phlebotomists. Prospective study participants could optionally give additional blood draws and questionnaires over an approximately 2-month period. Before DNA extraction, blood samples from the prospective study were shipped at room temperature or frozen.

The V end gives up 5 bases and the J end 3 bases, leaving 4 bases in the junction not matched to a gene. There are 13 amino acids in the CDR3, from cysteine to phenylalanine inclusive. CDR3 DNA is the only sequence kept; it has 39 bases, read in frame from the first base. In the germline V gene, CDR1 corresponds to SGDLS and CDR2 to YYNGEE. The immunoSEQ Assay, a bias-controlled multiplex PCR, was used to amplify TCRbeta CDR3 regions from genomic DNA. In the authors' own workflow: The number of nucleated cells in each sample was estimated by amplification of reference gene primers within the assay. Sequence reads were collapsed and filtered to measure the absolute abundance of every unique TCRbeta CDR3 rearrangement. For each sample, productive Simpson clonality was calculated as the square root of Simpson's diversity index across productive rearrangements. The table was pulled from immuneACCESS by TCRdb, which kept in-frame rearrangements only. Such tables lose some clones; where checked, under half of the loss comes from unresolved V genes, and the rest has no known cause. That table supplies the V and J calls and clone size; D and trimming were determined from the DNA. In all, the sample holds approximately 300,000 clones, and more than 75% of those were seen once. The leading ten clones occupy around 2.7% of the sample.

These data belong to a study of blood T cell repertoires in COVID-19 (TCRdb year 2020). About the study as a whole: Samples from collaborators originated in the United States, Italy and Spain and spanned both the acute and convalescent phases of COVID-19. Where HLA class I and class II types were available, the types were taken from metadata supplied by the sample provider, not from assay-based typing. The prospective study material was composed of cDNA or gDNA derived from T cells, B-cell-depleted T cells, or PBMCs. The repertoires were released in a freely available public database intended as a resource for research on the immune response to SARS-CoV-2. The samples were drawn from the first 160 participants of the ongoing ImmuneRACE study and from 1,254 subjects provided by 6 global collaborators. The dataset comprised deeply sampled blood TCRbeta repertoires from subjects exposed to, actively infected with, or recovered from COVID-19. A de-identified subject ID, COVID-19 status, age in years and sex were almost always included in the sample metadata. Here is what the overall study found, with its caveats: The amount of clinical and demographic metadata varied by source and participant and was provided uncurated.

The chain was built from TRBV9 and TRBJ1-2, with 7 central nucleotides matching TRBD1. Sequencing used PBMCs or T cells enriched from blood (not recorded which). The sequence was collected from a man aged 55 to 70 who had recovered from COVID-19. The bases read TGTGCCAGCAGTGATAGGGGGCACTATGGCTACACCTTC. Translated, this is CASSDRGHYGYTF. With the portions outside the CDR3 filled from the reference TRBV9 and TRBJ1-2 genes, the complete variable region becomes DSGVTQTPKHLITATGQRVTLRCSPRSGDLSVYWYQQSLDQGLQFLIQYYNGEERAKGNILERFSAQQFPDLHSELNLSSLELGDSALYFCASSDRGHYGYTFGSGTRLTVV.